A single sample gave rise to the 25 T cell receptor beta chains below, sequenced in a study of spatial heterogeneity in lung cancer. Time point meaning: sample taken at primary tumor resection. Study-wide results and caveats: The number of expanded tumor alpha and beta chains correlated with mutation number.

TCRdb itself ran the 5' RACE reads through MiXCR, one entry per CDR3 protein. This sample has some 9,800 distinct CDR3 sequences, with around 5% found just once. Their cognate antigens are unknown. Sample: lung tumor tissue, taken at surgery. The receptors originated from a female donor with early-stage non-small cell lung cancer.

This clonotype has at least ten counts. The chain joins TRBV7-9 to TRBJ1-2; no definite D call. The germline V and J ends were trimmed by 8 bases and 6 bases, with 7 bases remaining between them. The CDR3 is 10 amino acids. Germline V lookup: CDR1 SEHNR, CDR2 FQNEAQ (reference sequence). The CDR3 sequence is CASGLDGYTF. As DNA, the CDR3 is TGTGCCAGCGGATTAGATGGCTACACCTTC.

By proportion, this clonotype is large. V gene TRBV13 combines with J gene TRBJ2-2; D is unresolved. This CDR3 is built from 14 residues. Per germline, CDR1 PRHDT and CDR2 FYEKMQ (reference sequence). Trimming left V 2 bases short and J 0 bases short, with 4 bases between. CDR3 bases: TGTGCCAGCAGCTTACCTACGAACACCGGGGAGCTGTTTTTT. It specifies CASSLPTNTGELFF. Variable domain in full (rest from reference TRBV13 and TRBJ2-2): AAGVIQSPRHLIKEKRETATLKCYPIPRHDTVYWYQQGPGQDPQFLISFYEKMQSDKGSIPDRFSAQQFSDYHSELNMSSLELGDSALYFCASSLPTNTGELFFGEGSRLTVL.

This clonotype is labeled as medium-sized. V is TRBV3-1 and J is TRBJ1-1; TRBD1 might be the D (5 bases). Germline V gene sequence: CDR1 LGHDT, CDR2 YNNKEL (reference sequence). This CDR3 is built from 17 residues. V gave up 0 bases and J gave up 1 base, with 15 bases separating them. The CDR3 DNA is TGTGCCAGCAGCCAAGAAGCATCAGGACATTCGAACACTGAAGCTTTCTTT. Translation gives CASSQEASGHSNTEAFF.

The rearrangement links TRBV7-3 to TRBJ2-3; D is unclear. V was pared by 5 bases and J by 4 bases, with 13 bases between. CDR3 size: 14 residues. Per the germline V gene, CDR1 is SGHTA and CDR2 is FQGTGA. DNA of the CDR3: TGTGCCAGCAGCACGTCCGGCTTTCCAGATACGCAGTATTTT. It codes for CASSTSGFPDTQYF.

The sample holds many counts of this clonotype. This chain links TRBV9 with TRBJ1-5; TRBD1 agrees at 7 bases. The CDR3 covers 15 residues. V shed 4 bases and J 0 bases; nucleotides not matched to a gene: 4. Per the germline V gene, CDR1 is SGDLS and CDR2 is YYNGEE. CDR3: CASSRGTVSNQPQHF. In DNA form, the CDR3 reads TGTGCCAGCAGCCGGGGGACAGTTAGCAATCAGCCCCAGCATTTT.

This clonotype was seen more than once but under ten times. V usage is TRBV12-3 or TRBV12-4 and J usage is TRBJ2-3, with D perhaps matching TRBD2 (6 bases). V dropped 3 bases and J dropped 2 bases, with 12 bases sitting between them. The CDR3 runs to 15 residues. CDR3 loop: CASSLSSGYTDTQYF. CDR3 sequence (DNA): TGTGCCAGCAGTTTGAGTAGCGGTTACACAGATACGCAGTATTTT.

This clonotype was counted ten times or more. The chain carries TRBV20-1 and TRBJ2-5; TRBD2 is a possible D gene (5 bases). V was trimmed by 0 bases and J by 2 bases, leaving 13 bases between them. This CDR3 contains 15 residues. Germline V lookup: CDR1 DFQATT, CDR2 SNEGSKA (reference sequence). The CDR3 loop reads CSARDRASSQETQYF. CDR3 bases: TGCAGTGCTAGAGATCGGGCTAGCAGTCAAGAGACCCAGTACTTC.

This clonotype is medium-sized in the sample. V is TRBV12-3 or TRBV12-4 and J is TRBJ1-1, with D perhaps TRBD1 (5 bases). Trimming shortened V by 5 bases and J by 9 bases, and 16 bases separated the two germline ends. The CDR3 totals 13 residues. CDR3 in amino acids: CASSTDSEIQAFF. CDR3 bases: TGTGCCAGCAGTACAGACAGTGAAATCCAAGCTTTCTTT.

The chain carries TRBV24-1 and TRBJ2-7, with D possibly matching TRBD1 (5 bases). V was trimmed by 11 bases and J by 7 bases, leaving 14 bases between them. The germline gives CDR1 KGHDR, CDR2 SFDVKD. The length of the CDR3 is 11 residues. The CDR3 DNA reads as TGTGCCAGGGGCCCTCCGTCGGAGCAGTACTTC. Translation gives CARGPPSEQYF.

This clonotype was seen at least ten times. The chain joins TRBV3-1 to TRBJ2-7; D gene ambiguous. The germline V gene has CDR1 LGHDT and CDR2 YNNKEL (reference sequence). Between the trimmed V and J ends, which lost 5 bases and 3 bases, there was a span of 11 bases. This CDR3 is built from 13 residues. CDR3 sequence reads: CASSGSAYYEQYF. The CDR3 nucleotides read TGTGCCAGCAGCGGATCAGCCTACTACGAGCAGTACTTC.

By sample fraction, this clonotype is medium-sized. This rearrangement joins TRBV29-1 to TRBJ2-2; possibly TRBD2 for D (5 bases). The ends were cut back, 4 bases at V and 3 bases at J, with 12 bases in the middle. The CDR3 contains 14 residues. Germline V CDR1 and CDR2: SQVTM, ANQGSEA. Here the CDR3 reads CSVVRRIDTGELFF. CDR3 DNA sequence: TGCAGCGTTGTTAGGAGGATTGACACCGGGGAGCTGTTTTTT.

This clonotype has a count of ten or more. The CDR3 loop reads CASSPSLAKNIQYF. The CDR3 bases are TGTGCCAGCAGCCCAAGCTTAGCCAAAAACATTCAGTACTTC. The chain carries TRBV11-2 and TRBJ2-4, with D unclear. This CDR3 spans 14 amino acids. Per germline, CDR1 SGHAT and CDR2 FQNNGV. With 5 bases removed from V and 0 bases from J, the gap between germline ends came to 8 bases.

There are many counts of this clonotype. The chain is built from TRBV7-9 and TRBJ1-5; no reliable D call. Per germline, CDR1 SEHNR and CDR2 FQNEAQ (reference sequence). The CDR3 has 15 residues. V was shortened by 2 bases and J by 3 bases, with 11 bases between the two germline ends. The CDR3 sequence is CASSLKGGPNQPQHF. The CDR3 DNA sequence: TGTGCCAGCAGCTTAAAAGGAGGGCCCAATCAGCCCCAGCATTTT.

In its sample, this clonotype ranks as medium-sized. The chain carries TRBV6-5 and TRBJ1-6; a possible D gene is TRBD1 (6 bases). Per germline, CDR1 MNHEY and CDR2 SVGAGI. The V and J ends lost 0 bases and 7 bases respectively, with 7 bases between them. CDR3 size: 14 residues. CDR3 nucleotide sequence: TGTGCCAGCAGTTACTCGGACAGCAATTCACCCCTCCACTTT. It specifies CASSYSDSNSPLHF.

This clonotype qualifies as medium-sized. V and J are TRBV29-1 and TRBJ2-2, with TRBD1 as a possible D gene (5 bases). V was trimmed by 7 bases and J by 1 base, leaving 13 bases between them. This CDR3 is 14 amino acids long. In germline, CDR1 is SQVTM, CDR2 ANQGSEA. CDR3 DNA: TGCAGCGGCCGGACACAGGTGAACACCGGGGAGCTGTTTTTT. This encodes CSGRTQVNTGELFF.

This clonotype showed up many times. The chain has TRBV4-1 and TRBJ1-4, with D maybe TRBD1 (6 bases). The V end was cut by 0 bases, the J end by 2 bases, with 7 bases between. This CDR3 is 15 amino acids long. The germline CDR1 and CDR2 sequences are MGHRA and YSYEKL. The CDR3 protein is CASSQEGGTNEKLFF. The CDR3 DNA reads TGCGCCAGCAGCCAAGAAGGGGGTACTAATGAAAAACTGTTTTTT.

This clonotype is judged medium-sized. For the CDR3, the DNA is TGTGCCAGCAGTGAAACCTGGGACAGCACAGATACGCAGTATTTT. Encoded protein: CASSETWDSTDTQYF. V is TRBV6-1 and J is TRBJ2-3; the D gene could be TRBD1 or TRBD2 (5 bases each). This CDR3 spans 15 amino acids. V gave up 2 bases and J gave up 0 bases, with 9 bases separating them. CDR1 MNHNS and CDR2 SASEGT come from the germline V gene.

This clonotype was seen many times. This chain connects TRBV20-1 to TRBJ1-1; D is undetermined. V lost 5 bases, J lost 1 base, and 14 bases lay in between. Germline-derived CDR1 and CDR2 are DFQATT and SNEGSKA (reference sequence). The CDR3 length is 14 residues. For the CDR3, the DNA is TGCAGTGCTCCACATCCTGCGAGGAACACTGAAGCTTTCTTT. Protein sequence: CSAPHPARNTEAFF.

This clonotype was seen ten or more times. The chain combines TRBV9 with TRBJ2-5; D is possibly TRBD1 or TRBD2 (5 bases each). V lost 3 bases to trimming and J lost 4 bases, with 16 bases between them. CDR3 length: 15 amino acids. The germline V gene encodes CDR1 SGDLS and CDR2 YYNGEE. This CDR3 reads CASSAGLGTGETQYF. The CDR3 bases are TGTGCCAGCAGCGCAGGCTTAGGGACGGGAGAGACCCAGTACTTC.

This clonotype has just a few counts. The chain uses TRBV20-1 and TRBJ2-3, with TRBD2 matching over 12 bases. CDR1 and CDR2 (germline): DFQATT, SNEGSKA (reference sequence). The CDR3 is made up of 16 amino acids. J lost 3 bases, V lost 1 base, and 5 bases had no gene match. The CDR3 here is CSARGLTSGSTDTQYF. DNA of the CDR3: TGCAGTGCTAGAGGCCTGACTAGCGGGAGTACAGATACGCAGTATTTT.

Relative to its sample, this clonotype is medium-sized. This chain uses TRBV28 with TRBJ2-1; no clear D. The CDR3 has 13 residues. The V and J ends lost 6 bases and 5 bases respectively, with 11 bases between them. The germline gives CDR1 MDHEN, CDR2 SYDVKM. DNA of the CDR3: TGTGCCAGCAGCGCCGCCAGTAACAATGAGCAGTTCTTC. Translating it yields CASSAASNNEQFF. Full variable domain (missing parts from reference TRBV28 and TRBJ2-1): DVKVTQSSRYLVKRTGEKVFLECVQDMDHENMFWYRQDPGLGLRLIYFSYDVKMKEKGDIPEGYSVSREKKERFSLILESASTNQTSMYLCASSAASNNEQFFGPGTRLTVL.

This clonotype was picked up many times. The rearrangement joins TRBV6-4 to TRBJ2-7; TRBD2 aligns across 11 bases. Germline values: CDR1 MRHNA, CDR2 SNTAGT. J lost 1 base, V lost 9 bases, and 8 bases had no gene match. The CDR3 has 15 residues. In nucleotides, the CDR3 is TGTGCCAGTACTAGCGGGAGTCACCCATCCTACGAGCAGTACTTC. Its protein is CASTSGSHPSYEQYF.

There are many counts of this clonotype. This chain connects TRBV6-5 to TRBJ1-1; TRBD1 might be the D (5 bases). V lost 4 bases, J lost 1 base, and 13 bases lay in between. CDR1 and CDR2 (germline): MNHEY, SVGAGI. This CDR3 has 15 residues. CDR3 amino acids: CASSFIGRGNTEAFF. The CDR3 bases are TGTGCCAGCAGTTTTATAGGGAGGGGGAACACTGAAGCTTTCTTT.

This clonotype was observed at least ten times. The rearrangement uses TRBV29-1 and TRBJ2-3, with 9 bases matching TRBD2. The germline CDR1 and CDR2 sequences are SQVTM and ANQGSEA. The trim removed 6 bases at V and 0 bases at J, leaving 28 bases unmatched. There are 22 residues in the CDR3. For the CDR3, the DNA is TGCAGCGTCACCGTAATCCTAGCGGGGCGGGTCGGTTGGACGAAAAGCACAGATACGCAGTATTTT. It codes for CSVTVILAGRVGWTKSTDTQYF.

This clonotype qualifies as medium-sized. The chain combines TRBV28 with TRBJ1-5; D is ambiguous. The CDR3 is made up of 13 amino acids. The V gene's germline CDR1 is MDHEN and CDR2 SYDVKM. V dropped 7 bases and J dropped 5 bases, with 12 bases sitting between them. CDR3 in DNA: TGTGCCAGCAAAGGGCCGTTTCATCAGCCCCAGCATTTT. It translates to CASKGPFHQPQHF.